Listed below are T cell receptor beta chains from one sample, sequenced in a study of blood T cell repertoires in COVID-19. Sequencing used immunoSEQ multiplex PCR; TCRdb keeps in-frame clones, though not all of them. The top ten hold less than 4.5% of the sample, which has about 150,000 clones, more than 80% seen once. Sequences were obtained from PBMCs or T cells enriched from blood (not recorded which). Every receptor here comes from a man in his fifties who had recovered from COVID-19. Each CDR3 is given with its conserved first and last residue. The D gene is left open where the match is weak. Size values are once, few and many counts, or a class for expanded clones, and some rows have none.

>NA|TRBD1|TRBV27|TRBJ1-2
CASSRTGFNYGYTF
TGTGCCAGCAGTAGGACAGGCTTTAACTATGGCTACACCTTC
>few|TRBD2|TRBV5-1|TRBJ2-5
CASSLYGTSGATETQYF
TGCGCCAGCAGCTTGTATGGGACTAGCGGGGCCACGGAGACCCAGTACTTC
>NA|TRBD2|TRBV5-1|TRBJ2-7
CASSLNPGGNYEQYF
TGCGCCAGCAGCTTGAATCCGGGAGGAAACTACGAGCAGTACTTC
>NA|TRBD2|TRBV9|TRBJ2-5
CASSPTVTSGTETQYF
TGTGCCAGCAGCCCAACCGTGACTAGCGGGACCGAGACCCAGTACTTC
>NA|NA|TRBV7-2|TRBJ2-3
CASSLVGGSTDTQYF
TGTGCCAGCAGCTTAGTAGGAGGGAGCACAGATACGCAGTATTTT
>NA|NA|TRBV7-8|TRBJ1-3
CASSPGRDFSGNTIYF
TGTGCCAGCAGCCCGGGACGGGACTTCTCTGGAAACACCATATATTTT
>NA|TRBD1|TRBV28|TRBJ1-4
CASGLQGGGEKLFF
TGTGCCAGCGGACTACAGGGGGGCGGTGAAAAACTGTTTTTT
>NA|NA|TRBV12-5|TRBJ2-2
CASGFLTGELFF
TGTGCTAGTGGTTTTTTAACCGGGGAGCTGTTTTTT
>NA|TRBD2|TRBV30|TRBJ2-1
CAWSVLASGSYNEQFF
TGTGCCTGGAGTGTACTGGCTAGCGGCTCCTACAATGAGCAGTTCTTC
>NA|TRBD2|TRBV28|TRBJ2-2
CASSPPLAGGYTGELFF
TGTGCCAGCAGTCCCCCACTAGCGGGAGGGTACACCGGGGAGCTGTTTTTT
>NA|NA|TRBV24-1|TRBJ2-7
CATRGKGVPYEQYF
TGTGCCACCAGGGGAAAGGGGGTACCCTACGAGCAGTACTTC
>NA|TRBD2|TRBV5-1|TRBJ2-1
CASSVSGGAVEQFF
TGCGCCAGCAGCGTGAGCGGGGGGGCCGTAGAGCAGTTCTTC
>NA|NA|TRBV7-3|TRBJ2-7
CASSLTNEDEQYF
TGTGCCAGCAGCTTAACGAATGAGGACGAGCAGTACTTC
>NA|TRBD2|TRBV7-2|TRBJ2-1
CASSVFGTSGDNEQFF
TGTGCCAGCAGCGTATTTGGGACTAGCGGCGACAATGAGCAGTTCTTC
>NA|NA|TRBV7-2|TRBJ1-5
CASSLAGAGVNQPQHF
TGTGCCAGCAGCTTAGCGGGAGCAGGGGTCAATCAGCCCCAGCATTTT
>NA|NA|TRBV25-1|TRBJ1-2
CASSEQTGGRGYTF
TGTGCCAGCAGTGAACAGACCGGCGGGAGGGGCTACACCTTC
>NA|NA|TRBV28|TRBJ2-7
CASISSYEQYF
TGTGCCAGCATCTCCTCCTACGAGCAGTACTTC
>NA|NA|TRBV28|TRBJ2-1
CASSPGAFRPEQFF
TGTGCCAGCAGCCCTGGGGCCTTTCGGCCTGAGCAGTTCTTC
>NA|NA|TRBV5-1|TRBJ2-1
CASSLAVNNEQFF
TGCGCCAGCAGCTTGGCCGTAAACAATGAGCAGTTCTTC
>NA|TRBD1|TRBV19|TRBJ1-4
CASSSTPTGRHEKLFF
TGTGCCAGTAGTTCCACCCCGACAGGGCGGCATGAAAAACTGTTTTTT
>NA|TRBD1|TRBV11-2|TRBJ1-3
CASSFSPGGTVNTIYF
TGTGCCAGCAGCTTTTCCCCAGGGGGTACTGTAAACACCATATATTTT
>NA|NA|TRBV5-4|TRBJ2-7
CASSPDSRRPAEQYF
TGTGCCAGCAGCCCCGACTCGCGGAGACCCGCCGAGCAGTACTTC
>NA|NA|TRBV19|TRBJ2-1
CASSIESSSYNEQFF
TGTGCCAGTAGTATAGAGTCTAGCTCCTACAATGAGCAGTTCTTC
>NA|NA|TRBV7-9|TRBJ1-6
CASSLWRSSYNSPLHF
TGTGCCAGCAGCTTATGGAGAAGCTCCTATAATTCACCCCTCCACTTT
>NA|TRBD2|TRBV6-2/TRBV6-3|TRBJ2-7
CASSYGLAGREQYF
TGTGCCAGCAGTTACGGACTAGCGGGAAGGGAGCAGTACTTC
>NA|NA|TRBV12-3/TRBV12-4|TRBJ2-1
CASSFAGYNEQFF
TGTGCCAGCAGTTTTGCGGGCTACAATGAGCAGTTCTTC
>few|NA|TRBV24-1|TRBJ2-2
CATRGENTGELFF
TGTGCCACCAGAGGGGAGAACACCGGGGAGCTGTTTTTT
>few|NA|TRBV18|TRBJ1-3
CASSPLSLRSLVSGNTIYF
TGTGCCAGCTCACCCTTAAGTTTAAGGAGCTTAGTCTCTGGAAACACCATATATTTT